This T cell receptor (beta chain) was captured by sequencing in a study of shared clonotypes between healthy human individuals. Clones were read by immunoSEQ multiplex PCR, and TCRdb kept only the in-frame ones, dropping some. The data show approximately 530,000 clones, 90% to 96% seen once. V lost 1 base to trimming and J lost 4 bases; unmatched junction nucleotides: 7. The CDR3 is made up of 16 amino acids. Germline CDR1 reads SGHRS; CDR2 reads YFSETQ. V usage is TRBV5-1 and J usage is TRBJ2-2, with 7 bases matching TRBD1. The sample consisted of naive CD4+ T cells sorted from blood. Documented subset: CD45RA+ positively selected. The sequence derives from a woman under 40 in good health. CDR3 protein: CASSLSSGGGTGELFF. The CDR3 DNA is TGCGCCAGCAGCTTGAGTTCAGGGGGTGGCACCGGGGAGCTGTTTTTT.